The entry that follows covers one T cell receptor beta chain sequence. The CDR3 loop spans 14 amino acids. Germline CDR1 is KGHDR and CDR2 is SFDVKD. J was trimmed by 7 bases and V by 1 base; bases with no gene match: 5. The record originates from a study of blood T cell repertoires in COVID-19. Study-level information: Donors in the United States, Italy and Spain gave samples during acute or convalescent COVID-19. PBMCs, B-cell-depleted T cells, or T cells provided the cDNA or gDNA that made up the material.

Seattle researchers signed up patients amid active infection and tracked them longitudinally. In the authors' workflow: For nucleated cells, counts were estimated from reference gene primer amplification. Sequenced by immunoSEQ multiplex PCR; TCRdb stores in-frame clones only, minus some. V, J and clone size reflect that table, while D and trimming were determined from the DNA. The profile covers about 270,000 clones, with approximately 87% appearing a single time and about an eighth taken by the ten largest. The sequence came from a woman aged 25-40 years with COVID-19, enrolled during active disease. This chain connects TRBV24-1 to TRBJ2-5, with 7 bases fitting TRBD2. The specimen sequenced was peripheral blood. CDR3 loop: CATSDFSREGTQYF. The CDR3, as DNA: TGTGCCACCAGTGATTTTTCCAGGGAGGGGACCCAGTACTTC.